This TCR beta chain was captured in a study of neurological immune-mediated disorders (dated 2019 in TCRdb). For the study in its entirety: Peripheral blood TCR-beta repertoires from patients with HTLV-I-associated myelopathy (HAM/TSP), patients with multiple sclerosis, and healthy controls were compared in the study using UMI-based sequencing. Alongside PBMC samples, the set of around 99 TCR-beta libraries contained longitudinal samples, technical triplicates, and paired CD4+ and CD8+ T-cell subsets that had been sorted. The cohort comprised about 70 subjects: around 15 HAM/TSP patients, around 35 multiple sclerosis patients and around 20 healthy controls. Results and caveats for the whole study, not just this receptor: The highest TCR clonal expansion was observed in HAM/TSP patients, whereas the lowest was observed in MS patients, even when compared with healthy controls. Across subjects, expanded clones never shared an identical CDR3 amino acid sequence, which suggests that the TCR-beta repertoires in every group were private.

To synthesize cDNA, template-switch 5'RACE was performed with a primer carrying a 10-nucleotide random unique molecular identifier so that each TCR transcript was tagged. Every sequencing run covered 15-18 subjects and yielded more than 180 million TCR-beta sequences. The RNeasy kit was used for extraction of total RNA. Using the KAPA Real-time Library Amplification kit, TCR-beta VDJ regions were amplified with primers for the TCR constant region and the 5'RACE anchor. Sample indexes and Illumina adaptors were added in a first PCR, after which library yield was increased in a second PCR. After Ampure bead purification, the roughly 650 bp TCR product was size-selected on a 2% E-gel SizeSelection system. Before pooling, library quality was assessed on a Bioanalyzer, concentration was determined with Qubit, and library quantification was performed with the Kapa Library Quantification kit. Libraries were sequenced paired-end 2 x 150 bp on an Illumina HiSeq 2500. To increase sequence diversity, roughly 24-31% phiX was spiked into each library pool. From the authors' description of their analysis: Quality-filtered reads were processed with the UMI-based MiGEC pipeline, and over 90% of raw TCR sequences were removed by the MiGEC pipeline during error correction. IMGT germline references were used for aligning VDJ genes, and each clonotype was defined as a unique CDR3 amino acid sequence together with its V-J genes. Clonal expansion, Shannon diversity and CDR3 relatedness were evaluated with VDJtools (CalcPairwiseDistances, ClusterSamples), while phylogenetic trees were built in CLCbio workbench. A clone was classed as expanded if it had 8 or more unique UMIs, a cutoff based on coefficient-of-variation modelling across technical triplicates. The public reads were reprocessed in TCRdb via fastp at Q25 and MiXCR, keeping in-frame beta chains. Rows are unified per CDR3 protein, each entry keeping the most common DNA and genes. The V and J calls follow TCRdb's processing rather than the paper's. The sample table records more than 70,000 distinct CDR3 sequences; 17% of these occur just once. Roughly 15% of the sample goes to the ten largest clones.

Healthy controls were blood bank volunteers in Maryland, USA. For the unsorted PBMC libraries, 2 million PBMCs were stored in RNAlater at -80 degrees C until RNA extraction and were used to generate the libraries. PBMCs were separated from peripheral blood using Ficoll-Hypaque density gradient centrifugation and then cryopreserved in liquid nitrogen. Judged by its sample share, this clonotype qualifies as medium-sized (0.01 to 0.1%). The clone's antigen remains unknown. No per-base quality is available; no much larger clone lies one base away. V loses 9 bases of germline sequence and J loses 0 bases, and the interval between the two ends is 13 bases. The CDR3 covers 14 residues, taking in both the cysteine and the phenylalanine. The only DNA kept is the CDR3, 42 bases in frame from the first base. For CDR1 and CDR2, the germline V gene lists SGHRS and YFSETQ.

The chain is made from TRBV5-1 and TRBJ2-1; perhaps TRBD2 is the D gene, with 5 bases matching. The receptor's source is a woman in her 40s in good health. Material: PBMCs. The DNA sequence is TGCGCCACTTCGGACTGGCCCTCCTACAATGAGCAGTTCTTC. It is translated as CATSDWPSYNEQFF.